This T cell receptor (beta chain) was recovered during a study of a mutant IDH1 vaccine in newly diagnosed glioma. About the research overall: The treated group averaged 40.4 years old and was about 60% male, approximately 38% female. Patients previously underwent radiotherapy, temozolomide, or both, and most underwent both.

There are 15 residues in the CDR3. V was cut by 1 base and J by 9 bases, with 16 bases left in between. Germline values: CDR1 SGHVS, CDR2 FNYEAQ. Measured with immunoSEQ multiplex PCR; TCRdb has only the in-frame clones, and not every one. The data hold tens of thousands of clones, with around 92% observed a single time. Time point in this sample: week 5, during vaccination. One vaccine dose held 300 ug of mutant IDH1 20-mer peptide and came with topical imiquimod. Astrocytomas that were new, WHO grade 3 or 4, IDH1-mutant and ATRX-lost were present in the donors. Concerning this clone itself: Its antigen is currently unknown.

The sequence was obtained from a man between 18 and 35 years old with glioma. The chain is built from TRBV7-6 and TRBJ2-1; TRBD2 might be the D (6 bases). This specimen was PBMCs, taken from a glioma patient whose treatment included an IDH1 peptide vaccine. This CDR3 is CASSLDPRLDSEQFF. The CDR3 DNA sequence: TGTGCCAGCAGCTTAGACCCCCGACTAGACTCTGAGCAGTTCTTC.